The 20 T cell receptor beta chains below were found in one sample sequenced in a study of blood T cell repertoires in COVID-19. TCRdb keeps only in-frame clones here, not all; method: immunoSEQ multiplex PCR. The sample has about 200,000 clones; more than 75% are singletons. Sequenced input: peripheral blood. The source is a human donor in a cohort sampled during active COVID-19.

The chain has TRBV3-1 (or the pseudogene TRBV3-2) and TRBJ2-2; a possible D gene is TRBD2 (5 bases). Germline V gene sequence: CDR1 LGHDT, CDR2 YNNKEL (reference sequence). V lost 4 bases, J lost 5 bases, and 38 bases lay in between. This CDR3 is 23 amino acids long. The CDR3, as DNA: TGTGCCAGCAGCCGTTACGAGCACCGGGCCGCCGGGGTTCCGAATCCTTCTACCGGGGAGCTGTTTTTT. It is translated as CASSRYEHRAAGVPNPSTGELFF.

The chain employs TRBV6-5 and TRBJ2-1; TRBD2 matches 9 bases. This CDR3 region has 15 residues. CDR1 and CDR2 from the germline V gene are MNHEY and SVGAGI. With 10 bases clipped from V and 3 bases from J, the junction kept 10 bases outside the gene matches. The CDR3 is CATQTTSGGYNEQFF. The DNA of the CDR3 is TGTGCCACCCAAACGACTAGCGGAGGCTACAATGAGCAGTTCTTC.

Only a few counts were recorded for this clone. The chain recombines TRBV29-1 with TRBJ1-6, with 11 bases identical to TRBD1. With V trimmed by 7 bases and J by 8 bases, 4 bases remained unmatched. CDR3 length: 13 residues. The germline gives CDR1 SQVTM, CDR2 ANQGSEA. This CDR3 reads CSAGDRGDSPLHF. The CDR3 DNA is TGCAGCGCCGGGGACAGGGGGGATTCACCCCTCCACTTT.

The chain recombines TRBV19 with TRBJ1-1; D perhaps matches TRBD1 (6 bases). Trimming cost V 0 bases and J 3 bases, with 11 bases left between them. Germline lookup yields CDR1 LNHDA and CDR2 SQIVND (reference sequence). This CDR3 has 15 residues. The CDR3 bases are TGTGCCAGTAGTATAGAGGGGGCGCGAGACACTGAAGCTTTCTTT. Encoded protein: CASSIEGARDTEAFF. Full variable domain (missing parts from reference TRBV19 and TRBJ1-1): DGGITQSPKYLFRKEGQNVTLSCEQNLNHDAMYWYRQDPGQGLRLIYYSQIVNDFQKGDIAEGYSVSREKKESFPLTVTSAQKNPTAFYLCASSIEGARDTEAFFGQGTRLTVV.

The chain combines TRBV7-6 with TRBJ1-2, with a possible D match to TRBD1 (6 bases). Germline V gives CDR1 SGHVS, CDR2 FNYEAQ. The CDR3 runs to 14 residues. The V end was cut by 6 bases, the J end by 2 bases, with 13 bases between. The CDR3 DNA reads as TGTGCCAGCAGTGCCCCAGGGGACAACTATGGCTACACCTTC. Its protein product is CASSAPGDNYGYTF. Complete variable domain (other parts from reference TRBV7-6 and TRBJ1-2): GAGVSQSPRYKVTKRGQDVALRCDPISGHVSLYWYRQALGQGPEFLTYFNYEAQQDKSGLPNDRFSAERPEGSISTLTIQRTEQRDSAMYRCASSAPGDNYGYTFGSGTRLTVV.

The chain uses TRBV30 and TRBJ1-2; 8 bases are shared with TRBD1. The CDR3 runs 14 residues. V dropped 7 bases and J dropped 7; count of bases not matched to a gene: 14. Germline CDR1 GTSNPN, CDR2 SVGIG (reference sequence). The CDR3 protein is CAFGGAGGGSGYTF. Written as DNA, the CDR3 is TGTGCCTTTGGGGGGGCAGGGGGCGGTTCTGGCTACACCTTC.

The genes are TRBV7-9 and TRBJ1-5; the match to TRBD1 covers 8 bases. CDR1 SEHNR and CDR2 FQNEAQ come from the germline V gene (reference sequence). The CDR3 contains 16 residues. V shed 1 base, J shed 5 bases, and the junction held 7 bases outside the gene matches. For the CDR3, the DNA is TGTGCCAGCAGCTTAGGGGCAGGGGGCCGAGATCAGCCCCAGCATTTT. Residues: CASSLGAGGRDQPQHF.

This clone has only one observation. The rearrangement joins TRBV3-1 (or the pseudogene TRBV3-2) to TRBJ1-2; D perhaps matches TRBD1 (6 bases). Trimming removed 3 bases at V and 0 bases at J, with 8 bases between. Germline V gives CDR1 LGHDT, CDR2 YNNKEL (reference sequence). The CDR3 length is 14 residues. CDR3 DNA: TGTGCCAGCAGCCAGGGACATACTAACTATGGCTACACCTTC. This sequence encodes CASSQGHTNYGYTF.

The V gene is TRBV4-2, the J gene TRBJ2-5; D gene unclear. V gave up 1 base and J gave up 2 bases, with 17 bases separating them. This CDR3 spans 17 amino acids. Germline V lookup: CDR1 LGHNA, CDR2 YNFKEQ. CDR3 region: CASSQAPSLEPQETQYF. CDR3 sequence (DNA): TGTGCCAGCAGCCAAGCTCCATCGCTAGAGCCGCAAGAGACCCAGTACTTC.

This clone appeared many times. V is TRBV7-6 and J is TRBJ2-1, with 13 nucleotides matching TRBD2. The germline V gene encodes CDR1 SGHVS and CDR2 FNYEAQ. The CDR3 consists of 17 residues. V was pared by 1 base and J by 4 bases, with 4 bases of the junction left unmatched. The DNA for the CDR3 is TGTGCCAGCAGCTTAGAACTAGCGGGGGGGACGTACAATGAGCAGTTCTTC. It yields the protein CASSLELAGGTYNEQFF.

The chain joins TRBV19 to TRBJ2-1, with a possible D match to TRBD2 (5 bases). CDR1 LNHDA and CDR2 SQIVND come from the germline V gene (reference sequence). V was cut by 4 bases and J by 9 bases, with 16 bases left in between. CDR3 length: 14 amino acids. CDR3 nucleotides: TGTGCCAGTAGTAACGGGGAAAGCGCGGGTGAGCAGTTCTTC. This codes for CASSNGESAGEQFF.

The gene calls are TRBV2 and TRBJ1-2; the D gene is possibly TRBD1 (5 bases). Germline CDR1 reads SNHLY; CDR2 reads FYNNEI. This CDR3 comprises 12 residues. Trimming cost V 6 bases and J 8 bases, with 13 bases left between them. For the CDR3, the DNA is TGTGCCAGCAGGATCTATTGGGGCGGCTACACCTTC. Translated: CASRIYWGGYTF.

V usage is TRBV7-2 and J usage is TRBJ2-7, with D unclear. The germline V and J ends were trimmed by 4 bases and 5 bases, with 9 bases remaining between them. The CDR3 totals 12 residues. Germline CDR1 SGHTA, CDR2 FQGNSA. This CDR3 is CASSSYLDEQYF. CDR3 sequence (DNA): TGTGCCAGCAGCTCCTATCTCGACGAGCAGTACTTC.

This chain joins TRBV15 and TRBJ1-1; D possibly corresponds to TRBD1 (5 bases). The CDR3 has 14 amino acids. The germline V gene encodes CDR1 LNHNV and CDR2 YYDKDF (reference sequence). V was cut by 3 bases and J by 4 bases, with 12 bases left in between. The CDR3 region is CATSSGHVATEAFF. CDR3 nucleotides: TGTGCCACCAGCAGTGGACACGTCGCCACTGAAGCTTTCTTT.

In its sample, this clone was seen a few times. The chain joins TRBV4-2 to TRBJ1-2, with no clear D. The V gene lost 2 bases and the J gene lost 8 bases, with 15 bases spanning the gap. Germline CDR1 LGHNA, CDR2 YNFKEQ. CDR3 size: 14 residues. The CDR3 coding sequence is TGTGCCAGCAGCCAATCCGACCCGGGAGGGGGCTACACCTTC. This gives the protein CASSQSDPGGGYTF.

The rearrangement links TRBV7-8 to TRBJ2-5, with 7 nucleotides matching TRBD1. Germline assignment: CDR1 SGHVS and CDR2 FQNEAQ. CDR3 size: 14 residues. J lost 2 bases, V lost 3 bases, and 3 bases had no gene match. CDR3 loop: CASSFRGPQETQYF. CDR3 coding DNA: TGTGCCAGCAGCTTTAGGGGGCCACAAGAGACCCAGTACTTC.

This clone was observed a single time. The rearrangement uses TRBV4-2 and TRBJ2-5; 12 bases map to TRBD2. Germline CDR1 and CDR2: LGHNA and YNFKEQ. Trimming took 3 bases from V and 2 from J; bases not matched to a gene: 4. The length of the CDR3 is 16 residues. CDR3 sequence reads: CASSQGLAGGQETQYF. The CDR3 nucleotides read TGTGCCAGCAGCCAGGGGCTAGCGGGAGGGCAAGAGACCCAGTACTTC.

The chain uses TRBV4-1 and TRBJ1-1, with TRBD1 as a possible D gene (6 bases). Germline CDR1 is MGHRA and CDR2 is YSYEKL. This CDR3 is 15 amino acids long. Trimming cost V 4 bases and J 6 bases, with 18 bases left between them. Here the CDR3 DNA reads TGCGCCAGCAGCCCTTCCTACAGGGTGGGATCTGAAGCTTTCTTT. This encodes CASSPSYRVGSEAFF.

The CDR3 sequence: CASSRGWGLTDTQYF. CDR3 bases: TGCGCCAGCAGCCGGGGTTGGGGGCTCACAGATACGCAGTATTTT. The genes are TRBV5-1 and TRBJ2-3, with TRBD1 as a possible D gene (6 bases). Per germline, CDR1 SGHRS and CDR2 YFSETQ. This CDR3 is built from 15 residues. Trimming stripped 4 bases from V and 2 bases from J, with 14 bases between.

The chain uses TRBV5-1 and TRBJ2-1; a weak D match, TRBD2 (6 bases). The germline V gene encodes CDR1 SGHRS and CDR2 YFSETQ. The CDR3 totals 14 residues. V was clipped by 0 bases and J by 7 bases, with 11 bases between them. The CDR3 DNA follows: TGCGCCAGCAGCTTGGACAATAGCGGAAATGAGCAGTTCTTC. Amino acid sequence: CASSLDNSGNEQFF. Complete variable domain (other parts from reference TRBV5-1 and TRBJ2-1): KAGVTQTPRYLIKTRGQQVTLSCSPISGHRSVSWYQQTPGQGLQFLFEYFSETQRNKGNFPGRFSGRQFSNSRSEMNVSTLELGDSALYLCASSLDNSGNEQFFGPGTRLTVL.